This T cell receptor beta chain derives from a study of blood T cell repertoires in COVID-19. Study summary: Acute and convalescent COVID-19 specimens originated in the United States, Italy and Spain. From T cells, B-cell-depleted T cells, or PBMCs came the material, which was cDNA or gDNA.

Original analysis: Counts of nucleated cells, estimated from reference gene primer amplification, were obtained. Clones were sequenced by immunoSEQ multiplex PCR, and TCRdb holds only the in-frame ones, with some missing. The DNA was the basis for D and trimming; V, J and clone size are from that table. The sample yields tens of thousands of clones, around 83% seen once. Germline CDR1 SGHTA, CDR2 FQGTGA. This CDR3 is 17 amino acids long. Losses at the gene ends were 5 bases for V and 0 bases for J; bases not matched to a gene: 8. The sample consisted of peripheral blood. V is TRBV7-3 and J is TRBJ2-2, with 8 bases fitting TRBD1. The receptor comes from a woman older than 75 in a cohort sampled during active or convalescent COVID-19. CDR3 nucleotide sequence: TGTGCCAGCAGCCCCACAGGGGGGTACGCGAACACCGGGGAGCTGTTTTTT. The encoded protein is CASSPTGGYANTGELFF.